The sequence of this T cell receptor beta chain was determined in a study of identical twins (dated by TCRdb to the mid-2010s). Looking at the study overall: To test whether fetal clonotypes persist, this study deep-sequenced TCR alpha and beta repertoires from monozygotic twins, from unrelated adults of various ages, and from cord blood. Replicate twin experiments were performed at different times using different library preparation protocols to rule out contamination. The paper's findings and limits, for the study overall: Zero-insertion analyses could be partly confounded by invariant T cells such as MAIT and iNKT, though diverse VJ usage argued against such confounding for most clonotypes. Out-of-frame TCR alpha sharing in monozygotic twins was systematically underestimated by recombination models, whereas sharing between unrelated individuals was in agreement with the recombination models. Fewer insertions were carried by abundant cord blood beta clonotypes, a similar but weaker trend appeared in young adult naive repertoires, and no such trend appeared in memory repertoires. Compared with coincidental sharing between unrelated individuals, out-of-frame TCR alpha sequences shared between twins showed an excess of sequences with low generation probability. In beta out-of-frame sequences, excess twin sharing was weaker, because having fewer shared sequences lowered the signal-to-noise ratio. Because the same donors could not be followed over many years, the conclusions depended on cross-sectional statistical analysis.

Every donor in the study was a healthy Caucasian. Three pairs of female monozygotic twins, all aged roughly 18 to 29 years, made up the twin cohort. Peripheral blood mononuclear cells were the source from which RNA for the TCR libraries was isolated. With regard to this clonotype: Its recognized antigen is unknown. No much larger clone is present one base from it, and per-base qualities are unavailable.

There are 12 amino acids in the CDR3, from cysteine to phenylalanine inclusive. The only DNA kept is the CDR3, 36 bases in frame from the first base. From the germline V gene (reference sequence), CDR1 is SEHNR and CDR2 is FQNEAQ. V is reduced by 4 bases and J by 12 bases, leaving a spacing of 15 bases between them. Library method: 5' RACE. Sequencing used an Illumina HiSeq 2000. A universal primer binding site was added through template switching, and the final cDNA carried a unique molecular identifier so that TCR cDNA molecules could be counted accurately. First-strand cDNA for TCR alpha and beta chains was synthesized from specific primers in the conserved constant-segment region. Each cDNA library was double barcoded, with a SMART-Mk sample barcode plus Illumina barcodes, to control for contamination. Two successive PCR steps introduced TruSeq adapter sequences along with Illumina sample barcodes. TCR alpha and beta cDNA libraries were sequenced on the Illumina HiSeq platform with custom primers. On the study's bioinformatics: MiGEC processed the raw reads to extract unique molecular identifiers, while MiXCR was used to determine the CDR3 positions. For each individual, recombination models were inferred using an EM algorithm with the repgenHMM and IGoR tools. Shared clonotype analysis was performed with the tcR package in R, normalizing sharing by the product of cloneset sizes. Out-of-frame nonproductive sequences were analyzed to study raw recombination free of thymic and clonal selection effects. TCRdb redid the processing of the public reads, applying fastp at Q25 and MiXCR, and retained in-frame beta chains. Rows are combined by CDR3 protein, so each entry shows the most common genes and DNA. The V and J calls and clone size are TCRdb's, not the authors'. Across this sample there are some 730,000 distinct CDR3 sequences, with 15% to 20% seen only once. The ten largest account for around 14% of the sample.

The data were also submitted as part of a second study, on T cells expressing NK-cell markers. The second investigation adds: In sorted CD3+CD56+NKG2C+, CD3+CD56+NKG2C- and CD3+CD56-NKG2C+ T-cell subsets from about 8 donors, TCR beta-chain repertoires were profiled. Of the eight sequenced donors, seven were found to be HCMV-seropositive and one was found to be HCMV-seronegative. In several experiments an anti-gammadeltaTCR antibody was added to restrict sorting to alphabetaTCR-expressing T cells. For six donors, the dominant CD3+CD56+NKG2C+ clonotypes were among the top 10 CD8+ clonotypes and accounted for 1.0-7.0% of CD8+ T cells. Those dominant clonotypes were again the most abundant among CD3+CD56-NKG2C+ cells in a few donors, at roughly 25-65%. It remained unclear whether the expanded NKG2C-expressing T cell clones were specific for HCMV antigens. The study sequenced eight donors, all healthy volunteers chosen at random: three men and five women. HCMV-specific IgG was detected in serum with a commercial ELISA kit to determine HCMV serostatus. For several donors, bulk peripheral blood T-cell repertoires were also sequenced from unsorted PBMC. MIGEC was used to demultiplex reads and group reads by UMI, and MiTCR was used to assemble and quantify clonotypes. To remove erroneous sequences, TCR cDNA sequences were retained only when supported by two or more reads. The tcR package was used for downstream repertoire analysis, and clonotypes were matched across fractions by CDR3 nucleotide sequence plus V segment. Antigen specificity was annotated against VDJdb with VDJmatch, allowing one amino acid substitution in CDR3.

Sequenced sample: PBMCs. The sequence came from a woman between 18 and 30 years old in good health. The V and J segments used are TRBV7-9 and TRBJ1-1, and TRBD1 may be the D gene, going by 5 matching bases. CDR3 region: CASSSTRELPFF. The DNA sequence reads TGTGCCAGCAGCTCCACCAGGGAACTCCCTTTCTTT.